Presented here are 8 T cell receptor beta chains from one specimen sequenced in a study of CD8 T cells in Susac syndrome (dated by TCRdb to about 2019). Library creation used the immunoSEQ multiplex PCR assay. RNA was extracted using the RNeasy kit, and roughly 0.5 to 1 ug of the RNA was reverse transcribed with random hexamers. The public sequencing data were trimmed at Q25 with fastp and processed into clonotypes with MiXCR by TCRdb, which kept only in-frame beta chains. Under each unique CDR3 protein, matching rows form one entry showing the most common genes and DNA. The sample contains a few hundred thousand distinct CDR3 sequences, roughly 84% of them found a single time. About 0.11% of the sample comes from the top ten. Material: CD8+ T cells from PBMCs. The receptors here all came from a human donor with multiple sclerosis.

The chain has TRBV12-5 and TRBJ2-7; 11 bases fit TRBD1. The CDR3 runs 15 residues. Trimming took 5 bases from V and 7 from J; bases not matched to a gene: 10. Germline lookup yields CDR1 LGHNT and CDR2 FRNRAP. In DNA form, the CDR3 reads TGTGCTAGTGGTCCAACGGACAGGGGGCTGAGGGAGCAGTACTTC. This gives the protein CASGPTDRGLREQYF.

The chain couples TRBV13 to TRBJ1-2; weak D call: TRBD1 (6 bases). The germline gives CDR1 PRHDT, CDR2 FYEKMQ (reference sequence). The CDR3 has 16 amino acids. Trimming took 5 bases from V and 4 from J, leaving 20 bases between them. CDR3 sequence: CASSHPGQGPVYGYTF. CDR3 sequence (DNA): TGTGCCAGCAGCCACCCGGGACAAGGCCCGGTCTATGGCTACACCTTC.

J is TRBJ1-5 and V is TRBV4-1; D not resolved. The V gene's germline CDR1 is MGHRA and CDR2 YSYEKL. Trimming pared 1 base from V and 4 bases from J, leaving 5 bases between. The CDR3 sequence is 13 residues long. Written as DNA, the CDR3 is TGCGCCAGCAGCCAAGTCCCTAATCAGCCCCAGCATTTT. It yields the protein CASSQVPNQPQHF.

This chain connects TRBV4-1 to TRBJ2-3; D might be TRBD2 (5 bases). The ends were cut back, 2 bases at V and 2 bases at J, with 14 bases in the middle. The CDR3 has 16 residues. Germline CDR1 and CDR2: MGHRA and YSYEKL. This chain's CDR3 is CASSQFTGSITDTQYF. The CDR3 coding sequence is TGCGCCAGCAGCCAATTCACGGGATCCATCACAGATACGCAGTATTTT.

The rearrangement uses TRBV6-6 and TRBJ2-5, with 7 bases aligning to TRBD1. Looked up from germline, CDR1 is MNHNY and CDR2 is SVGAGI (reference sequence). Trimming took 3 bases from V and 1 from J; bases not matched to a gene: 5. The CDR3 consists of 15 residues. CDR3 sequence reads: CASSYSTGPQETQYF. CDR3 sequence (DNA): TGTGCCAGCAGTTATTCGACAGGGCCCCAAGAGACCCAGTACTTC.

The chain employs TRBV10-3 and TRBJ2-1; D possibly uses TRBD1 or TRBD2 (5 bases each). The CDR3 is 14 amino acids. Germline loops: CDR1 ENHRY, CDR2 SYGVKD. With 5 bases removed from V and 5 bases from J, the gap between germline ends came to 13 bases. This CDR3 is CAISLGVGNNEQFF. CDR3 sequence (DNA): TGTGCCATCAGTTTGGGGGTCGGGAACAATGAGCAGTTCTTC.

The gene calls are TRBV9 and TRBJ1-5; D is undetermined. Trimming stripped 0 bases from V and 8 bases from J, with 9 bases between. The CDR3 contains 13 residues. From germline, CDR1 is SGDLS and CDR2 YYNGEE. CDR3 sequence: CASSVGGGKPQHF. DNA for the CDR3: TGTGCCAGCAGCGTAGGAGGAGGGAAGCCCCAGCATTTT.

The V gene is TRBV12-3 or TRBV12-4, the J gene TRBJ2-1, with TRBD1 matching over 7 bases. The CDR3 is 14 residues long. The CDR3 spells CAVTHRQGFNEQFF. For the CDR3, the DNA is TGTGCTGTCACCCACCGACAGGGTTTTAATGAGCAGTTCTTC.